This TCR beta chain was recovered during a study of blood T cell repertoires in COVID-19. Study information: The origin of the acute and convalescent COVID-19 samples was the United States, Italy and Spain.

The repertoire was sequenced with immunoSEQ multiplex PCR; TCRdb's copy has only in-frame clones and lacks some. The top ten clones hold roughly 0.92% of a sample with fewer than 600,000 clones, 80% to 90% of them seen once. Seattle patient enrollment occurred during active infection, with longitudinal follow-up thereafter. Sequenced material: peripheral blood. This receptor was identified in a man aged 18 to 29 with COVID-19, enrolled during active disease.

CDR3 in amino acids: CASSPYRAETQYF. CDR3 DNA: TGTGCCAGCTCACCATACAGGGCTGAGACCCAGTACTTC. J is TRBJ2-5 and V is TRBV18; D is perhaps TRBD1 (6 bases). Trimming left V 2 bases short and J 5 bases short, with 9 bases between. The CDR3 spans 13 residues. From germline, CDR1 is KGHSH and CDR2 LQKENI.